These 21 T cell receptor beta chains share one sample of origin, sequenced in a study of T cells in Graves' hyperthyroidism and ophthalmopathy. Amplified TCR beta CDR3 regions came from RNA transcripts. When the TCR CDR3 underwent first-round RT-PCR, the HTBI primer set was used. TCRdb recomputed calls from the multiplex PCR reads with MiXCR, one row per CDR3 protein. The table shows 300,000 to 400,000 distinct CDR3 sequences, with around a sixth occurring only once. Source material: blood. Every receptor here comes from a woman between 50 and 59 years old with Graves' hyperthyroidism.

This clonotype showed up many times. V and J are TRBV3-1 and TRBJ2-3; D remains unclear. Trimming took 4 bases from V and 6 from J, leaving 14 bases between them. This CDR3 spans 14 amino acids. From germline, CDR1 is LGHDT and CDR2 YNNKEL (reference sequence). In DNA, the CDR3 is TGTGCCAGCAGCCTTTCGTTGGTAGGGGATACGCAGTATTTT. Translating gives CASSLSLVGDTQYF.

The chain combines TRBV4-2 with TRBJ2-7; 7 positions match TRBD2. Germline values: CDR1 LGHNA, CDR2 YNFKEQ. CDR3 length: 16 amino acids. V was pared by 6 bases and J by 4 bases, with 15 bases of the junction left unmatched. The DNA of the CDR3 is TGTGCCAGCAGACAGGAGTCCGGGACTAATTTTTACGAGCAGTACTTC. Translating gives CASRQESGTNFYEQYF.

The sample holds many counts of this clonotype. V is TRBV11-2 and J is TRBJ2-1; D is perhaps TRBD2 (7 bases). The CDR3 loop spans 15 amino acids. Germline V gene lookup returns CDR1 SGHAT and CDR2 FQNNGV. V was trimmed by 0 bases and J by 7 bases, leaving 13 bases between them. CDR3 nucleotide sequence: TGTGCCAGCAGCTTAGATATCGGGGGGCGGAATGAGCAGTTCTTC. This codes for CASSLDIGGRNEQFF.

This clonotype was counted many times. This chain links TRBV28 with TRBJ2-1; D is ambiguous. The ends were cut back, 6 bases at V and 5 bases at J, with 8 bases in the middle. This CDR3 region has 12 residues. Germline-derived CDR1 and CDR2 are MDHEN and SYDVKM. DNA of the CDR3: TGTGCCAGCAGGGCCCCTAACAATGAGCAGTTCTTC. Amino acid sequence: CASRAPNNEQFF.

A few counts support this clonotype. The gene calls are TRBV5-1 and TRBJ2-3; TRBD2 is a possible D gene (6 bases). Germline CDR1 reads SGHRS; CDR2 reads YFSETQ. The CDR3 extends over 14 amino acids. Trimming took off 1 base at V and 4 bases at J, with 10 bases between the two ends. The CDR3 reads CASSLFREADTQYF. CDR3 in DNA: TGCGCCAGCAGCTTGTTCAGGGAGGCAGATACGCAGTATTTT.

This clonotype has at least ten counts. This chain connects TRBV11-2 to TRBJ2-1, with 9 bases lining up with TRBD2. Germline V lookup: CDR1 SGHAT, CDR2 FQNNGV. The CDR3 runs to 14 residues. Losses at the gene ends were 6 bases for V and 7 bases for J; bases not matched to a gene: 7. The CDR3 sequence: CASRSPTSGNEQFF. Here the CDR3 DNA reads TGTGCCAGCAGATCCCCGACTAGCGGAAATGAGCAGTTCTTC.

The chain uses TRBV30 and TRBJ1-1; 7 positions agree with TRBD1. V lost 4 bases, J lost 7 bases, and 9 bases stayed unmatched. The CDR3 runs 13 residues. The germline CDR1 and CDR2 sequences are GTSNPN and SVGIG (reference sequence). Here the CDR3 reads CAWTYRGPGEAFF. CDR3 DNA: TGTGCCTGGACCTACAGGGGCCCCGGTGAAGCTTTCTTT.

The V gene is TRBV19, the J gene TRBJ2-2; 9 bases agree with TRBD1. This CDR3 spans 16 amino acids. The junction had 8 bases not matched to a gene; V was cut back by 5 bases and J by 4 bases. Germline V gene lookup returns CDR1 LNHDA and CDR2 SQIVND (reference sequence). CDR3 residues: CASSVPRDRATGELFF. The CDR3 nucleotides read TGTGCCAGTAGTGTACCCCGGGACAGGGCCACCGGGGAGCTGTTTTTT.

V usage is TRBV7-2 and J usage is TRBJ1-3; no clear D gene. This CDR3 region has 15 residues. The V end was cut by 4 bases, the J end by 4 bases, with 14 bases between. CDR1 is SGHTA and CDR2 is FQGNSA in the germline V gene. The CDR3 nucleotides are TGTGCCAGCAGCTCAGAGGCCAAATCAGGAAACACCATATATTTT. Translated: CASSSEAKSGNTIYF.

This clonotype was detected ten times or more. The V call is TRBV28, the J call TRBJ2-5; the D gene is possibly TRBD1 (6 bases). Germline assignment: CDR1 MDHEN and CDR2 SYDVKM. The CDR3 is made up of 12 amino acids. The V and J ends lost 8 bases and 3 bases respectively, with 10 bases between them. The CDR3 sequence: CASQGQKETQYF. The DNA for the CDR3 is TGTGCCAGCCAAGGACAGAAAGAGACCCAGTACTTC.

The V gene is TRBV18, the J gene TRBJ2-2; perhaps TRBD1 as D (6 bases). The CDR3 runs to 14 residues. V shed 3 bases and J shed 7 bases, with 12 bases lying between them. CDR1 is KGHSH and CDR2 is LQKENI in the germline V gene. The CDR3 reads CASSPPQGNGELFF. The CDR3 nucleotides are TGTGCCAGCTCACCTCCTCAGGGGAACGGGGAGCTGTTTTTT.

This clonotype was observed at least ten times. V and J are TRBV6-1 and TRBJ1-5; tentative D call: TRBD1 (5 bases). The CDR3 length is 16 residues. V was trimmed by 5 bases and J by 4 bases, leaving 18 bases between them. Germline CDR1 is MNHNS and CDR2 is SASEGT. This CDR3 reads CASSKRDVLLNQPQHF. DNA for the CDR3: TGTGCCAGCAGTAAACGGGACGTCCTACTGAATCAGCCCCAGCATTTT.

The genes are TRBV4-1 and TRBJ1-6; possible D gene TRBD1, 5 bases. V dropped 3 bases and J dropped 10 bases, with 16 bases sitting between them. CDR1 MGHRA and CDR2 YSYEKL come from the germline V gene. This CDR3 contains 15 residues. This CDR3 is CASSQPDRAGSPLHF. Written as DNA, the CDR3 is TGCGCCAGCAGCCAGCCCGACCGGGCAGGGTCACCCCTCCACTTT.

This clonotype was found many times. The chain couples TRBV7-6 to TRBJ2-3; 7 nucleotides agree with TRBD1. The V and J ends lost 1 base and 2 bases, in that order; junction bases with no gene match: 6. The length of the CDR3 is 16 residues. The germline CDR1 and CDR2 sequences are SGHVS and FNYEAQ. The CDR3 loop is CASSLGWQGDTDTQYF. The CDR3 DNA sequence: TGTGCCAGCAGCTTAGGTTGGCAGGGGGACACAGATACGCAGTATTTT. Combining the CDR3 with reference TRBV7-6 and TRBJ2-3 gives the whole variable domain GAGVSQSPRYKVTKRGQDVALRCDPISGHVSLYWYRQALGQGPEFLTYFNYEAQQDKSGLPNDRFSAERPEGSISTLTIQRTEQRDSAMYRCASSLGWQGDTDTQYFGPGTRLTVL.

The rearrangement uses TRBV7-9 and TRBJ2-2, with 7 positions matching TRBD1. The CDR3 totals 15 residues. Germline loops: CDR1 SEHNR, CDR2 FQNEAQ (reference sequence). V shed 3 bases, J shed 6 bases, and the junction held 7 bases outside the gene matches. CDR3 sequence reads: CASSLSAGGSGELFF. The CDR3 DNA is TGTGCCAGCAGCTTGTCGGCAGGGGGATCCGGGGAGCTGTTTTTT.

The chain combines TRBV12-3 or TRBV12-4 with TRBJ1-4, with no clear D. Trimming removed 6 bases at V and 8 bases at J, with 19 bases between. This CDR3 is built from 15 residues. CDR3 amino acids: CASRQTDRRGEKLFF. The CDR3 nucleotides are TGTGCCAGCAGGCAGACGGACCGACGGGGAGAAAAACTGTTTTTT.

The chain has TRBV9 and TRBJ2-7, with 11 bases fitting TRBD2. CDR3 size: 16 residues. The germline V gene encodes CDR1 SGDLS and CDR2 YYNGEE. The J segment lost 3 bases and the V segment lost 3 bases, leaving 8 bases of the junction unmatched. The CDR3 sequence is CASSALGLAEFYEQYF. The CDR3 region has the DNA TGTGCCAGCAGCGCCCTGGGACTAGCGGAATTCTACGAGCAGTACTTC.

This clonotype was observed many times. The CDR3 DNA reads TGTGCCATCACGAGGGACAGAGACACTGAAGCTTTCTTT. Translated, it gives CAITRDRDTEAFF. V usage is TRBV10-3 and J usage is TRBJ1-1, with 7 bases fitting TRBD1. The CDR3 has 13 amino acids. V was pared by 7 bases and J by 3 bases, with 5 bases of the junction left unmatched. Germline CDR1 reads ENHRY; CDR2 reads SYGVKD.

This clonotype was seen repeatedly, ten times or more. The chain has TRBV11-2 and TRBJ1-5, with D unresolved. The germline V gene has CDR1 SGHAT and CDR2 FQNNGV. V lost 1 base to trimming and J lost 0 bases, with 10 bases between them. This CDR3 is 16 amino acids long. CDR3 DNA: TGTGCCAGCAGCTTAGGTTGGGGAATTAGCAATCAGCCCCAGCATTTT. Protein sequence: CASSLGWGISNQPQHF.

A few counts support this clonotype. V is TRBV3-1 and J is TRBJ1-1; D is perhaps TRBD1 (5 bases). The ends were cut back, 4 bases at V and 4 bases at J, with 19 bases in the middle. Germline CDR1 and CDR2: LGHDT and YNNKEL (reference sequence). CDR3 size: 16 residues. CDR3 residues: CASSPEGVGEGTEAFF. Here the CDR3 DNA reads TGTGCCAGCAGCCCCGAAGGGGTGGGGGAGGGCACTGAAGCTTTCTTT.

This clonotype was picked up many times. The rearrangement uses TRBV5-1 and TRBJ2-3; 8 bases align to TRBD1. CDR1 is SGHRS and CDR2 is YFSETQ in the germline V gene. The ends lost 0 bases at V and 0 bases at J; junction bases unmatched: 0. The CDR3 sequence is 15 residues long. The CDR3 DNA sequence: TGCGCCAGCAGCTTGGGACAGGGGAGCACAGATACGCAGTATTTT. This translates into CASSLGQGSTDTQYF.